This T cell receptor (beta chain) was observed in a study of neurological immune-mediated disorders. Study conclusions and caveats: Private repertoires in all groups were suggested by the absence of shared CDR3 amino acid sequences among expanded clones across subjects. Expansion of TCR clones was greatest in HTLV-1-associated myelopathy and smallest in multiple sclerosis, where it fell below that of healthy controls.

Time point specified: longitudinal time-point 3. The unsorted libraries were prepared from 2 million PBMCs (stored at -80 C). This clonotype showed up many times. Its specificity is unknown. The making of cDNA relied on 5'RACE with 10-nucleotide random UMIs. TCRdb re-called the 5' RACE reads through MiXCR, storing one row per CDR3 protein. The data hold around 97,000 distinct CDR3 sequences, with roughly a tenth observed a single time. V was pared by 6 bases and J by 2 bases, with 7 bases of the junction left unmatched. CDR3 length: 15 residues. Germline V gene data show CDR1 as SGDLS and CDR2 as YYNGEE.

The TCR sequence derives from a female donor with HTLV-1-associated myelopathy (HAM/TSP). V is TRBV9 and J is TRBJ2-3; 9 bases are a match to TRBD2. The sequencing input was PBMCs. The CDR3 loop is CASNRAGGVTDTQYF. CDR3 nucleotide sequence: TGTGCCAGCAATCGTGCGGGGGGGGTCACAGATACGCAGTATTTT.